The entry below gives a single TCR beta chain sequence along with its context. Its cognate antigen has yet to be identified. Base qualities are not recorded, but no much larger clone differs from it by a single base. Unmatched junction bases come to 4, with V trimmed by 1 base and J by 4 bases. CDR1 and CDR2, looked up from the germline V gene (reference sequence), are LNHNV and YYDKDF. Reading from cysteine to phenylalanine, the CDR3 counts 15 amino acids. The retained sequence is limited to the CDR3, 45 bases, with the frame set at the first base. Libraries were made using the immunoSEQ multiplex PCR assay. A mixture of 60 forward primers for TCR Vbeta segments and 13 reverse primers for TCR Jbeta segments was used in the multiplex PCR. The CDR3 region of rearranged TCR beta genes was amplified from genomic DNA by a multiplex PCR assay. The Illumina HiSeq System was used to sequence the amplified TCR beta libraries as 87-base-pair reads. The original pipeline was this. A later analysis counted tens of millions of unique TCR beta chains across the 640 or so repertoires, and around 9.9 million of these chains were shared by at least two donors. Raw reads were error-corrected and collapsed into unique sequences with a nearest-neighbor algorithm that merged closely related sequences to remove PCR and sequencing errors. To assign V, D and J gene segments, CDR3 sequences were aligned to IMGT reference sequences. For a sequence to be retained, a match of at least six nucleotides to both a V gene segment and a J gene segment was required. A rearrangement counted as productive if the CDR3 had no stop codons and remained in frame with V and J, and every other rearrangement counted as non-productive. CDR3 was defined by IMGT convention, running from the second conserved V-encoded cysteine to the conserved J-encoded phenylalanine. The earlier analysis of about 610 of the donors excluded any sequence lacking an unambiguous match to a single V gene segment. In an earlier analysis of roughly 500 of the donors, V segments were called functional above 56.7% productive rearrangements and were called segregating when the between-donor standard deviation exceeded 5%. A statistical classification framework was developed to diagnose cytomegalovirus status using the catalog of TCR beta chain sequences. In a later analysis, TCR nucleotide sequences were compared against IMGT/GENE-DB human TR gene sequences so that V and J genes could be assigned. Using the TCRdist pipeline, a later analysis assigned CDR3 sequences along with most-parsimonious VDJ recombination scenarios. In a later analysis, each TCR beta chain was defined by its CDR3 amino acid sequence together with its V-gene family, and reads lacking a unique V-gene family were excluded. To address suspected cross-contamination and a sequencing artifact, a later analysis removed around 590 highly shared, low-generation-probability nucleotide sequences. For each public chain, a later analysis derived a clonal expansion index from normalized ranks of inferred template counts within each repertoire. A later analysis computed generation probabilities with a VDJ recombination model fitted to out-of-frame rearrangements, and checked the results against IGoR. In a later analysis, TCR-TCR, TCR-HLA and TCR-CMV co-occurrence was scored with hypergeometric tests, and a repertoire-size bias correction was applied to TCR pairs. In a later analysis, false discovery rates were estimated by permuting HLA or CMV assignments 20 times. In a later analysis, co-occurring TCRs were grouped with DBSCAN, and TCRdist sequence similarity was added when clustering was performed within HLA-allele-positive subsets. Co-occurrence clustering excluded repertoires with fewer than 30,000 or more than 120,000 public chains, plus five with anomalous nucleotide sharing. TCRdb took this table from immuneACCESS and kept in-frame rearrangements with V and J called. Such tables lack part of the clones; where checked against another copy, unresolved V genes explain under half of the gap, and the rest is unexplained. D and trimming were read from the DNA, whereas the V and J calls and clone size are those reported in that table. Present in this sample are about 190,000 clones, around 82% of which were seen just once. The top ten constitute around an eighth of the sample.

This record comes from a study of cytomegalovirus exposure and HLA in healthy donors (dated by TCRdb to about 2017). Study-wide context: According to an earlier analysis of 587 of the donors, 150 million to 200 million T cells yielded 117 million unique TCR beta sequences and approximately 300 Gb of sequence data. About 320 gigabases of sequencing data and tens of millions of unique TCR sequences were included in an early release covering 550 to 650 HLA-typed donors. The genetic ancestry cluster associated with self-reported Caucasian donors included 80% to 90% of the 300 to 400 genotyped donors. The study aimed to test whether cataloging public T cell receptors could reveal signatures of past pathogen exposure. Using immunosequencing, the study profiled T cell repertoires from approximately 700 subjects and related those repertoires to cytomegalovirus serostatus. Besides the first cohort of 500 to 700 subjects, a separate validation cohort made up of roughly 120 different subjects was used. To predict cytomegalovirus infection status, the study brought together high-throughput TCR immunosequencing, statistical association of individual TCRs with disease status, and machine learning. To study patterns of TCR occurrence, a later analysis re-analyzed previously published TCR beta repertoires from several hundred donors and added high-resolution HLA genotyping. Rather than drawing on any new phenotypic data, the later analysis identified candidate immune exposures from TCR beta sequences and the way those sequences occurred across donors. An earlier analysis of around 580 of the donors used high-throughput TCR beta sequencing to judge whether each TCR beta V gene segment behaved as functional or pseudogenic. Donor age, sex, ethnicity and CMV serostatus were compiled together with the repertoire data. Genome-wide SNP genotypes for about 60% of the 666 donors were used in a later genetic analysis, which treated that subset as a discovery cohort. Every discovery cohort repertoire had been produced on one sequencing platform. HLA typing covered class I and class II loci at four-digit resolution. The number of donors typed differed by locus, with roughly 629-640 for A, B, C, DRB1 and DQB1, roughly 520 for DQA1, 600 to 610 for DPA1, and around 450 for DPB1. Four or five DR-DQ haplotypes were handled as single units for association and clustering because linkage in the cohort was strong. Across roughly 420 genotyped donors of the cohort, an average of roughly 250,000 unique TCR beta nucleotide sequences per donor were sequenced, and approximately 17% of those sequences were non-productive.

Paper-wide results and their limitations: The only immune exposure information available for the cohort was CMV serostatus. According to a later genetic analysis, donors in an Asian-associated ancestry cluster had fewer N-insertions in productive TCRs than the roughly 700-donor mean. This cohort had only TCR beta chains sequenced, and the lack of alpha or paired-chain data limited which features could be detected. Because some donors lacked HLA typing at each locus, the association tests relied only on the typed subset. Some IMGT-functional V segments, including TRBV6-2 and TRBV6-3, could not be told apart with the 87-base-pair reads, so those segments were excluded. Because counts were too low, about 18 rarely observed V segments, including chromosome 9 orphons, were left out of the earlier analysis of approximately 580 of the donors. In a later analysis, HLA-associated TCR beta chains showed more clonal expansion and lower generation probabilities than non-associated chains that were equally common. In both the original and validation cohorts, the classifier was reported to diagnose cytomegalovirus status with high specificity and sensitivity. At a false discovery rate of 0.05, a later analysis linked around 15,000 TCR beta sequences to specific HLA alleles. A further reported finding was that TCR beta sequences accurately predicted the HLA-A and HLA-B alleles for most subjects in the first cohort. A later analysis reported that several top co-occurrence clusters appeared linked to parvovirus B19, influenza, CMV and Epstein-Barr virus. A later analysis found that most CMV-associated TCR beta chains appeared HLA-restricted, with HLA associations seemingly driven largely by CMV exposure. It was suggested by the authors that the approach could potentially be generalized to other disease states and immunological phenotypes. Most TCR sequences were observed very rarely across donors, whereas some public TCRs were present in many individuals. Sequencing depth was assumed to be roughly uniform across donors in the presence/absence analyses, though that assumption may not hold. In the study, about 150 TCR beta chains were listed as associated with cytomegalovirus. In vitro tests confirmed that a few of the cytomegalovirus-associated TCR beta chains recognize cytomegalovirus antigens. According to a later analysis, TCR association rates differed among HLA loci, with DRB1 alleles showing the most associated TCRs and HLA-C alleles showing the fewest. Linkage disequilibrium might explain the correlated functional status among segregating V segments, but an unknown experimental factor could not be excluded. The sequencing pipeline was judged likely to have produced a cluster of highly shared sequence variants as a technical artifact. In an earlier analysis of a few hundred of the donors, most TCR beta V segments were observed in productive rearrangements about 87% or about 30% of the time, broadly matching IMGT annotations. In a later genetic analysis, a missense DCLRE1C variant was associated with V-gene and J-gene trimming of TCR beta chains, and the association was replicated in an independent cohort. Assigning TCR associations to individual alleles was difficult when HLA alleles, especially DR and DQ, strongly co-occurred.

The cohort consisted of 600 to 750 healthy bone marrow donors. At the time of sampling, every cohort member was nominally healthy, though immune exposures that went unrecorded were likely present. The donor was CMV seropositive and belonged to the group of about 290 seropositive cohort members. A peripheral blood sample was collected from each donor, and TCR beta sequencing was performed on peripheral blood mononuclear cells. The Qiagen DNeasy Blood Extraction Kit was used to extract genomic DNA from the blood cell samples. Recombination linked TRBV15 to TRBJ1-5; TRBD1 agrees with 7 junctional bases. The sequencing input was PBMCs. The origin of this receptor is a woman between 25 and 40 years old in good health and CMV-seropositive. Here is the DNA: TGTGCCACCAGCAGAGGAGGGGGCCTTAATCAGCCCCAGCATTTT. Translated, it gives CATSRGGGLNQPQHF.